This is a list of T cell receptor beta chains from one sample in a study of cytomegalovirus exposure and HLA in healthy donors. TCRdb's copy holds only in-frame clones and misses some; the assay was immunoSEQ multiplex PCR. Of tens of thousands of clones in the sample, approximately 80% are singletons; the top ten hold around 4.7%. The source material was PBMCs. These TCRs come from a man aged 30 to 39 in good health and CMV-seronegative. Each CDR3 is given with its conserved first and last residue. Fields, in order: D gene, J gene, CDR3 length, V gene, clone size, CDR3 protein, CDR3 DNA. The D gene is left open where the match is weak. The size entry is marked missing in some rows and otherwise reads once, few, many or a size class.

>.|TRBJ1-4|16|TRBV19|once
CASSMPLGGANEKLFF
TGTGCCAGTAGTATGCCCCTGGGGGGGGCCAATGAAAAACTGTTTTTT
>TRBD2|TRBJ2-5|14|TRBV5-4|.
CASSLRGGQETQYF
TGTGCCAGCAGCCTTCGGGGGGGCCAAGAGACCCAGTACTTC
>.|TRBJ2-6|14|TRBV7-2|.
CASSGTGQANVLTF
TGTGCCAGCAGCGGAACGGGACAGGCCAACGTCCTGACTTTC
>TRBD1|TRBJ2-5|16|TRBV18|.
CASSPPGQGTLKTQYF
TGTGCCAGCTCCCCTCCGGGACAGGGGACCCTGAAGACCCAGTACTTC
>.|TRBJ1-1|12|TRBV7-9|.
CSSSLARRGAFF
TGTTCCAGCAGCTTAGCCCGCAGGGGCGCTTTCTTT
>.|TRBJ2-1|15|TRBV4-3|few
CASSRGLGSYNEQFF
TGCGCCAGCAGCCGCGGCCTGGGCTCCTACAATGAGCAGTTCTTC
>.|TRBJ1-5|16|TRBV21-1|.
CASSPRPGTGNQPQHF
TGTGCCAGCAGCCCTCGTCCCGGGACAGGGAATCAGCCCCAGCATTTT
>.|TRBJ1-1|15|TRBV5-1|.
CASTAVGRLNTEAFF
TGCGCCAGTACCGCCGTGGGGCGGTTGAACACTGAAGCTTTCTTT
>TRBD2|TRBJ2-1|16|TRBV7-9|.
CASIETSGRFYNEQFF
TGTGCCAGCATCGAGACTAGCGGGAGATTTTACAATGAGCAGTTCTTC
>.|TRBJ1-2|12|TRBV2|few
CASSVDSYGYTF
TGTGCCAGCAGTGTGGACAGCTATGGCTACACCTTC
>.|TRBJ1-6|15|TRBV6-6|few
CASSYSSIRSSPLHF
TGTGCCAGCAGTTACAGTTCCATTCGGAGTTCACCCCTCCACTTT
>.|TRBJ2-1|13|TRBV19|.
CASNQLGDWGQFF
TGTGCCAGTAACCAGTTGGGAGATTGGGGGCAGTTCTTC
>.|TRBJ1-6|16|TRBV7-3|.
CASSLRPGVANSPLHF
TGTGCCAGCAGCTTACGCCCAGGGGTCGCCAATTCACCCCTCCACTTT
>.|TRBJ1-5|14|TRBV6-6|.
CASRDTGFSQPQHF
TGTGCCAGCAGGGACACAGGGTTTAGTCAGCCCCAGCATTTT
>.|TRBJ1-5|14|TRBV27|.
CASSPRLRNQPQHF
TGTGCCAGCAGCCCGCGTTTGAGGAATCAGCCCCAGCATTTT
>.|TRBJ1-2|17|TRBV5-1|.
CASSPQPTRASNYGYTF
TGCGCCAGCAGCCCCCAGCCAACCAGGGCCTCGAACTATGGCTACACCTTC
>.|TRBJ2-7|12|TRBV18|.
CASSPLGGEQYF
TGTGCCAGCTCACCATTGGGGGGTGAGCAGTACTTC